This entry is about one TCR beta chain. Per germline, CDR1 SGHAT and CDR2 FQNNGV. Unmatched junction bases numbered 4, after V lost 2 bases and J lost 1 base. The CDR3 length is 15 residues. The record originates from a study of blood T cell repertoires in COVID-19. Study in general: The cDNA or gDNA used as material had been derived from T cells, B-cell-depleted T cells, or PBMCs.

Profiled with immunoSEQ multiplex PCR; TCRdb holds only in-frame clones, not every one. The sample carries fewer than 350,000 clones, approximately 81% recorded once. The sequencing input was peripheral blood. The clonotype was recovered from a woman aged 55-75 years with active or convalescent COVID-19. The V gene is TRBV11-2, the J gene TRBJ1-1; 7 bases agree with TRBD1. CDR3 amino acids: CASSLRGLTNTEAFF. For the CDR3, the DNA is TGTGCCAGCAGCTTAAGGGGGCTGACGAACACTGAAGCTTTCTTT.